This entry concerns a single TCR beta chain. Its antigen is still unknown. No much larger clone exists at a distance of one base, and base qualities are not known. The donors were healthy, HIV-negative adults with no recently reported acute infections or vaccinations. Every donor was a Caucasian adult residing in Nashville, Tennessee, USA. CD4+ T cells were enriched by magnetic negative selection; naive cells were then positively selected on CD45RA, and the negative fraction formed the memory subset. After blood collection by leukapheresis, PBMCs were isolated using Ficoll-Histopaque density gradient centrifugation and then cryopreserved in the vapor phase of liquid nitrogen. Analytical flow cytometry was used to check the purity and quantity of every magnetically sorted T cell population. Each sorted fraction had its genomic DNA isolated and then quantified by UV absorbance on a Nanodrop 2000c. The record originates from a study of shared clonotypes between healthy human individuals (dated by TCRdb to between 2020 and 2021). For the wider study: The cohort included three men and two women between 18 and 49 years of age. For each donor, three plates each were used for CD4 naive and CD4 memory, two plates were used for CD8 naive, and one plate was used for CD8 memory. To estimate repertoire size and how much clonotype sharing occurs between individuals, the study deeply sequenced the blood TCR repertoires of roughly 5 healthy adults. Different laboratories and diverse techniques were used to prepare libraries and sequence TCR repertoires, to increase sequencing depth and limit assay-specific biases. Per donor, leukapheresis produced somewhere between about 0.94 and 9.5 billion PBMCs. Points the paper makes about the study in general: Higher generation probabilities were observed for clonotypes shared by all four sorted-subset donors than for non-shared clonotypes. Even with the large sequencing depth, rarefaction of the sorted-subset datasets indicated that sequencing was incomplete. Estimated clonotype richness was generally larger for naive than for memory subsets. Based on pairwise subsampling, the degree of clonotype sharing among donors was expected to be affected by sequencing depth. Across a few donors, roughly 5.4% of naive CD4, more than 3% of naive CD8, about 2.3% of memory CD4, and approximately 0.42% of memory CD8 clonotypes were shared. Sampling was restricted to blood, and TCR repertoires in tissues likely differ from the TCR repertoires found in blood. The genetic and exposure-history diversity represented was limited by the small number of donors.

Using the deep immunoSEQ assay, multiplex PCR amplified TCR CDR3 regions from genomic DNA. Genomic DNA extracted from each cell subset was distributed evenly over all wells of several immunoSEQ 96-well plates, and each plate served as one replicate. For sorted subsets, around 200 ng genomic DNA, equal to about 30,000 T cell genomes, was loaded into each replicate PCR. The purified libraries were quantified using a Qubit 3.0 fluorometer, sized with a Bioanalyzer 2100, and then quantified again using the KAPA Library Quantification kit. Every immunoSEQ 96-well plate was sequenced on a dedicated single-read 150-cycle Illumina NextSeq 550 flow cell. The original pipeline was this. Because only junctional sequences without quality scores were contained in the immunoSEQ output, filtering matching that applied to full-length reads could not be performed. To assign V/J genes and CDR3, sequences were annotated against IMGT germline references using PyIR, a Python wrapper for IgBLAST v1.9. Reads with weak V/J assignments (E-value above 1e-6), missing CDR3, stop codons, out-of-frame junctions, or ambiguous translated residues were removed. V3J clonotypes were defined as sequences sharing an identical inferred V gene, J gene, and CDR3 amino acid sequence. Percentage overlap between repertoires was computed as shared unique clonotypes divided by the size of the smaller repertoire. Richness of each repertoire was evaluated using RTK rarefaction, the Chao1 estimator, and Recon v2.1 estimates of unobserved clonotypes. Generation probabilities for all TCRbeta clonotypes obtained by the gDNA method from a handful of donors were computed using OLGA. TCRdb retrieved this table from immuneACCESS and kept in-frame rearrangements only. Not all clones are present; in checked studies, unresolved V genes account for under half, and no reason is known for the remainder. V and J calls and clone size are those listed in that table; D and trimming were worked out from the DNA. The sample includes 950,000 to 1,100,000 clones, with about 77% observed a single time. The top ten hold about 1.5% of the sample.

The CDR3 holds 14 amino acids from the cysteine to the phenylalanine. Left in the record is the CDR3 DNA by itself, 42 bases read in frame from the first base. The germline V gene provides CDR1 LGHNA and CDR2 YNFKEQ. The junction shows trimming of 4 bases on V and 5 bases on J, and the gene matches do not reach 7 bases of it. This sequence was found in a man between 18 and 35 years old in good health. The V and J genes are TRBV4-2 and TRBJ2-5; a stretch of 7 junction bases matches TRBD2. The sequenced sample consisted of memory CD4+ T cells sorted from blood. This specimen's cell subset or site label, per the study, means: CD45RA-negative fraction. CDR3 reads: CASSPRWGGETQYF. The bases are TGTGCCAGCAGCCCCCGGTGGGGGGGGGAGACCCAGTACTTC.